This T cell receptor (beta chain) was sequenced in a study of cytomegalovirus exposure and HLA in healthy donors. Concerning this clone itself: The antigen is undetermined.

Between the trimmed V and J ends, which lost 4 bases and 10 bases, there was a span of 16 bases. CDR1 is SGHNT, CDR2 YENEEA, per germline. The CDR3 length is 14 residues. The PCR made use of 60 Vbeta and 13 Jbeta primers. The table came from immunoSEQ multiplex PCR; TCRdb's copy has only in-frame clones and leaves some out. The data contain 150,000 to 200,000 clones, 65% to 80% of them singletons. The study, taken as a whole, reports: Because they were indistinguishable, some V segments, including TRBV6-2 and TRBV6-3, were excluded. Highly shared variants forming one cluster were likely a sequencing artifact.

Specimen: PBMCs. The rearrangement uses TRBV11-3 and TRBJ1-4, with D maybe TRBD1 (5 bases). This TCR derives from a woman aged 40 to 55 in good health and CMV-seronegative. The CDR3 DNA follows: TGTGCCAGCAGCTCGGGGGACGGAAGTGGAAAACTGTTTTTT. This translates into CASSSGDGSGKLFF. Filled out from reference TRBV11-3 and TRBJ1-4, the complete variable domain reads EAGVVQSPRYKIIEKKQPVAFWCNPISGHNTLYWYLQNLGQGPELLIRYENEEAVDDSQLPKDRFSAERLKGVDSTLKIQPAELGDSAVYLCASSSGDGSGKLFFGSGTQLSVL.